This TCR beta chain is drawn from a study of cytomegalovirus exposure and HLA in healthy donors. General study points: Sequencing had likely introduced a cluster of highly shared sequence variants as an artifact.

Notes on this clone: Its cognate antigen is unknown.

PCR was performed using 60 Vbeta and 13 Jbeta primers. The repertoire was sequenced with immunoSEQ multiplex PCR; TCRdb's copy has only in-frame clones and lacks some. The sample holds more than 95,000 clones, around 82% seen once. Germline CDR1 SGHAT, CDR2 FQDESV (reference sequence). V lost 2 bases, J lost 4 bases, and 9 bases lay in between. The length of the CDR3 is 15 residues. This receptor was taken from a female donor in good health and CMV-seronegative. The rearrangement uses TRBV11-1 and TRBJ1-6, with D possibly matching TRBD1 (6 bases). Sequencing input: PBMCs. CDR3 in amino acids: CASSLTGQYNSPLHF. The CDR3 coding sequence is TGTGCCAGCAGCTTAACAGGACAGTATAATTCACCCCTCCACTTT.